The T cell receptor beta chain described here comes from a study of cytomegalovirus exposure and HLA in healthy donors. Study context: Clustering assigned 70% to 90% of the approximately 430 genotyped donors to the Caucasian-associated ancestry cluster.

Comments on this clone: An end of the junction does not agree with germline; a read error may underlie this.

The PCR used 60 Vbeta and 13 Jbeta primers. Sequencing used immunoSEQ multiplex PCR; TCRdb keeps in-frame clones, though not all of them. The data contain approximately 150,000 clones, roughly 80% of them seen just once; the ten biggest clones take up just over 4.5%. The TCR was taken from a man between 40 and 49 years old in good health and CMV-seronegative. Sequenced input: PBMCs.

CDR3 coding DNA: TGCGCCAACAGCTTGGACAGGGGAGCTAACTACGAGCAGTACTTC. This translates into CANSLDRGANYEQYF. V gene TRBV5-1 combines with J gene TRBJ2-7, with TRBD1 matching over 9 bases. CDR1 and CDR2 from the germline V gene are SGHRS and YFSETQ. The CDR3 consists of 15 residues.